This T cell receptor (beta chain) was retrieved from a study of blood T cell repertoires in COVID-19. During active infection, Seattle patients enrolled and were then monitored through disease. This CDR3 region has 14 residues. The V segment lost 4 bases and the J segment 6 bases; nucleotides outside the gene matches: 8. Per the germline V gene, CDR1 is LGHDT and CDR2 is YNNKEL (reference sequence). Per the authors' pipeline: Using reference gene primer amplification, nucleated cell counts were estimated. The table came from immunoSEQ multiplex PCR; TCRdb's copy has only in-frame clones and leaves some out. V, J and clone size reflect that table, while D and trimming were determined from the DNA. The sample shows roughly 310,000 clones, roughly 90% of them seen only once.

The chain recombines TRBV3-1 (or the pseudogene TRBV3-2) with TRBJ1-2, with 7 bases aligning to TRBD1. Sequences were obtained from peripheral blood. This sequence was found in a young woman with COVID-19, enrolled during active disease. CDR3 in DNA: TGTGCCAGCAGCCCTTCCGGGACAGACCATGGCTACACCTTC. Residues: CASSPSGTDHGYTF.